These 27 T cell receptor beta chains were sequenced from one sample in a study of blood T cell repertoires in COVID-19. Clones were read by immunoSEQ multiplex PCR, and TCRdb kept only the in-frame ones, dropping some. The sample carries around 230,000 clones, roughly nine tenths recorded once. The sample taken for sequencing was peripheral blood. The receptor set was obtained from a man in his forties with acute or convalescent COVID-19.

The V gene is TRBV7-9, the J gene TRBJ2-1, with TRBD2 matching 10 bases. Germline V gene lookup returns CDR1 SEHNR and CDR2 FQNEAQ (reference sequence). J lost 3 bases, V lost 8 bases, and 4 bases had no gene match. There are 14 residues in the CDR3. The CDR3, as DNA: TGTGCCAGCGGTCCTAGCGGGGGCTACAATGAGCAGTTCTTC. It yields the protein CASGPSGGYNEQFF.

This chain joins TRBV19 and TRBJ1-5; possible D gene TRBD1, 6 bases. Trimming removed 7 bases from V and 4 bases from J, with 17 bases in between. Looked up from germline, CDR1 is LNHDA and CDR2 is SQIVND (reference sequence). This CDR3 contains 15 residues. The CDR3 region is CASKVGQGANQPQHF. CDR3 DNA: TGTGCCAGTAAAGTGGGACAAGGAGCAAATCAGCCCCAGCATTTT.

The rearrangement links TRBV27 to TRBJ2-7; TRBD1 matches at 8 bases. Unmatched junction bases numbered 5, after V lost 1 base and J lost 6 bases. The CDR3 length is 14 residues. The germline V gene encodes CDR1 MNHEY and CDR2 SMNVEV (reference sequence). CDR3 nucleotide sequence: TGTGCCAGCAGTTTATTGCAGGGGGCGGGCGAGCAGTACTTC. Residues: CASSLLQGAGEQYF.

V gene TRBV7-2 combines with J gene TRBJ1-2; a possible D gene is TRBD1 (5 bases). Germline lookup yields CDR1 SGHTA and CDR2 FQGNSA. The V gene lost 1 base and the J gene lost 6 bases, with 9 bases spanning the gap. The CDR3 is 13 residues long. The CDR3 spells CASSLDPGHGYTF. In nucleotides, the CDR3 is TGTGCCAGCAGCTTAGATCCAGGGCATGGCTACACCTTC.

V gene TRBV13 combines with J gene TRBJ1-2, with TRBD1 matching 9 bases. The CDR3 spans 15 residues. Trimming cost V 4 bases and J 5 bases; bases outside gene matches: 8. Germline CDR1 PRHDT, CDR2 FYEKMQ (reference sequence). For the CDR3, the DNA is TGTGCCAGCAGCTCGGGACAGGGATTTCAATATGGCTACACCTTC. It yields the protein CASSSGQGFQYGYTF. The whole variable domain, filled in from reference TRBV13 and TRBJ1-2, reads AAGVIQSPRHLIKEKRETATLKCYPIPRHDTVYWYQQGPGQDPQFLISFYEKMQSDKGSIPDRFSAQQFSDYHSELNMSSLELGDSALYFCASSSGQGFQYGYTFGSGTRLTVV.

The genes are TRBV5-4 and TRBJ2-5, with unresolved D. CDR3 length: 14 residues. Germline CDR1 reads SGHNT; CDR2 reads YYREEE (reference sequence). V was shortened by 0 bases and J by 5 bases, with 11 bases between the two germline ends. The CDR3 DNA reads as TGTGCCAGCAGCTTGGATGCCAGGTCTGAGACCCAGTACTTC. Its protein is CASSLDARSETQYF.

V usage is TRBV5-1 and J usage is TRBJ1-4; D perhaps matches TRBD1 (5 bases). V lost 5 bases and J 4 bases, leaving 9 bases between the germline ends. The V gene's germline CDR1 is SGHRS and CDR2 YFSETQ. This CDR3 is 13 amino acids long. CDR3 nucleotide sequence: TGCGCCAGCAGGTCGACAGTTAATGAAAAACTGTTTTTT. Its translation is CASRSTVNEKLFF.

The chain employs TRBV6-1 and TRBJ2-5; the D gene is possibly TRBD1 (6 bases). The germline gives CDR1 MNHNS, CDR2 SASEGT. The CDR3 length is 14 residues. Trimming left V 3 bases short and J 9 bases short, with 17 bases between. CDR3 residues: CASSDRRTVSAQYF. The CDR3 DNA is TGTGCCAGCAGTGATCGGCGGACAGTGTCGGCCCAGTACTTC.

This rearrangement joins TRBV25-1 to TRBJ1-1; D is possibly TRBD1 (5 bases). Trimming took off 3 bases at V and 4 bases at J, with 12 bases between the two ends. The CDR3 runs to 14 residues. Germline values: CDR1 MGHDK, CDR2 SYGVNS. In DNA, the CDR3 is TGTGCCAGCAGTGACCCAGGGAGGCCCACTGAAGCTTTCTTT. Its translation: CASSDPGRPTEAFF.

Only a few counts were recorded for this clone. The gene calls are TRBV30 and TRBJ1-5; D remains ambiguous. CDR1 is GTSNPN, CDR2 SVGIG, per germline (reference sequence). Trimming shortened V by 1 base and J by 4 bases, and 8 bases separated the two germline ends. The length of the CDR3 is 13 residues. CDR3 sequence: CAWSAQRNQPQHF. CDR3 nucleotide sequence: TGTGCCTGGAGTGCACAGCGGAATCAGCCCCAGCATTTT.

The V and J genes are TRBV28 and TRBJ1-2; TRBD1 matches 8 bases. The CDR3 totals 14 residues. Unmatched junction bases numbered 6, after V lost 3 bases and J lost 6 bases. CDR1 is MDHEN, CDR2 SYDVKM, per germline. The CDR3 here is CASSLPGGGNGYTF. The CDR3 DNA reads TGTGCCAGCAGTTTGCCAGGGGGCGGCAATGGCTACACCTTC.

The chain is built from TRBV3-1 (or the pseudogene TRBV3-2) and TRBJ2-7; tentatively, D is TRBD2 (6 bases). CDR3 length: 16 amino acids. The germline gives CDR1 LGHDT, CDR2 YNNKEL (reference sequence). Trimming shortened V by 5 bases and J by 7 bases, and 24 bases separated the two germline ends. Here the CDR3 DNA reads TGTGCCAGCAGCAAAAGGGCGCCGGGAGAATCTTGGGAGCAGTACTTC. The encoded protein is CASSKRAPGESWEQYF.

The CDR3 sequence: CASSLRGGGYEQYF. The CDR3 DNA is TGCGCCAGCAGCTTGAGGGGAGGGGGCTACGAGCAGTACTTC. The gene calls are TRBV5-1 and TRBJ2-7; weak D call: TRBD2 (7 bases). The CDR3 loop spans 14 amino acids. Trimming shortened V by 1 base and J by 3 bases, and 11 bases separated the two germline ends. CDR1 and CDR2 (germline): SGHRS, YFSETQ.

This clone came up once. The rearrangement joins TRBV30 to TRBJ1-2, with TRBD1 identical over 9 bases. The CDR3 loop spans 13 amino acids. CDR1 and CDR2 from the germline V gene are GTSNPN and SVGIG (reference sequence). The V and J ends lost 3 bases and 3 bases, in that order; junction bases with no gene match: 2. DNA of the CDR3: TGTGCCTGGAGAAGGGACAGGGACTATGGCTACACCTTC. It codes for CAWRRDRDYGYTF.

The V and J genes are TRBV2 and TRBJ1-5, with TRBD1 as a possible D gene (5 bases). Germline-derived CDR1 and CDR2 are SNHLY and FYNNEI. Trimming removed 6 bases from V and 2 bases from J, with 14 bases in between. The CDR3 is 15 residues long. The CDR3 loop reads CASRPSTGGNQPQHF. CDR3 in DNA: TGTGCCAGCAGACCATCTACAGGAGGCAATCAGCCCCAGCATTTT.

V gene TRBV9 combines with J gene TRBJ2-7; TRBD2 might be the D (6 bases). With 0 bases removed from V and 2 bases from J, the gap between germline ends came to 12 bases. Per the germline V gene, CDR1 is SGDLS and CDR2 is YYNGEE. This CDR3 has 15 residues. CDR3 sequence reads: CASSVGGDLTYEQYF. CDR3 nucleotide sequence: TGTGCCAGCAGCGTAGGAGGGGACTTAACCTACGAGCAGTACTTC.

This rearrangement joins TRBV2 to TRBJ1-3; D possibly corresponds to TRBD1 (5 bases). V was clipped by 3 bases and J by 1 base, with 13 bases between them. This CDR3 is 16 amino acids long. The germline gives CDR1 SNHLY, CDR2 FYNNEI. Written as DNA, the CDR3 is TGTGCCAGCAGTGAGGGGGGGACGGGATCTGGAAACACCATATATTTT. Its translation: CASSEGGTGSGNTIYF.

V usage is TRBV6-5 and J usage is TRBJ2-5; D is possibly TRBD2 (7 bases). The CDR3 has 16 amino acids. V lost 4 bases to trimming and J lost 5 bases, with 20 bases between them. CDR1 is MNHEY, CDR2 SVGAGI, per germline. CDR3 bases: TGTGCCAGCAGTTTCCAACAGGGAGCGGGGATGGAGACCCAGTACTTC. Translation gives CASSFQQGAGMETQYF.

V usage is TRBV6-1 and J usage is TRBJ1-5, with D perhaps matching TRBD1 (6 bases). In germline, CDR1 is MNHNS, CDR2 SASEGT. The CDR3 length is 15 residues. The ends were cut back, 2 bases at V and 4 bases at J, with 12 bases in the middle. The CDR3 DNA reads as TGTGCCAGCAGTGAAATATCAGGGGTAAATCAGCCCCAGCATTTT. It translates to CASSEISGVNQPQHF.

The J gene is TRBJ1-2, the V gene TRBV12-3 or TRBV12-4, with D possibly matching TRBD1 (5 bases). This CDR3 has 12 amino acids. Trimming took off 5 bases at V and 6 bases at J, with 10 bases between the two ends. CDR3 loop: CASSPQGDGYTF. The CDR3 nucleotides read TGTGCCAGCAGTCCCCAGGGTGATGGCTACACCTTC.

The CDR3 loop is CASSPGTGGYQETQYF. CDR3 nucleotides: TGTGCCAGCAGCCCCGGGACAGGGGGCTATCAAGAGACCCAGTACTTC. V is TRBV11-2 and J is TRBJ2-5; 12 bases are a match to TRBD1. The germline V gene has CDR1 SGHAT and CDR2 FQNNGV. The V segment lost 5 bases and the J segment 2 bases; nucleotides outside the gene matches: 6. CDR3 length: 16 residues.

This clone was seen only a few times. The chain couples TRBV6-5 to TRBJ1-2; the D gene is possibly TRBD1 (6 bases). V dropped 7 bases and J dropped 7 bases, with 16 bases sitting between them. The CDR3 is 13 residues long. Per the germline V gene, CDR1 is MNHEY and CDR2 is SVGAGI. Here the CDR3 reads CASNRVGHLGYTF. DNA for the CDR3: TGTGCCAGCAACCGAGTGGGACATCTTGGCTACACCTTC.

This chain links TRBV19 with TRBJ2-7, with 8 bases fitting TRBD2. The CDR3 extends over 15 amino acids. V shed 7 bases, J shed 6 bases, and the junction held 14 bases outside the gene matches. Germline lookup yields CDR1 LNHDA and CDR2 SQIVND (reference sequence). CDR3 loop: CASKKWSGSDAEQYF. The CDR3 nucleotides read TGTGCCAGTAAAAAATGGAGCGGGAGTGATGCCGAGCAGTACTTC.

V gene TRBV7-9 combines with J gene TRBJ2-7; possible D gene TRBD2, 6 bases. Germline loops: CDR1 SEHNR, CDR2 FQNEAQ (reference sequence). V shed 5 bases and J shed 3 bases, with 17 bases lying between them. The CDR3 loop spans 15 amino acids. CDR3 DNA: TGTGCCAGCAGCGCCCCAAGGGGACTTGGCTACGAGCAGTACTTC. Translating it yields CASSAPRGLGYEQYF.

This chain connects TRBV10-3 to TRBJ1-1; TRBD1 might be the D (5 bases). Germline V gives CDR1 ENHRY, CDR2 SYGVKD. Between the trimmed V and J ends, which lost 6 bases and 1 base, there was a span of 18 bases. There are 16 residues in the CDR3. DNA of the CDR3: TGTGCCATCAGACCCTCGGGACTCCGGGGGAACACTGAAGCTTTCTTT. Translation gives CAIRPSGLRGNTEAFF.

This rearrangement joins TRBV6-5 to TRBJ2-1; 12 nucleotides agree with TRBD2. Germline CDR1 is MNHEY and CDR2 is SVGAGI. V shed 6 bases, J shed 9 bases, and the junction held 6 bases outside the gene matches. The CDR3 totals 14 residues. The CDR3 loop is CASRRLTSGSEQFF. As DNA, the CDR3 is TGTGCCAGCAGGCGTTTGACTAGCGGGAGTGAGCAGTTCTTC.

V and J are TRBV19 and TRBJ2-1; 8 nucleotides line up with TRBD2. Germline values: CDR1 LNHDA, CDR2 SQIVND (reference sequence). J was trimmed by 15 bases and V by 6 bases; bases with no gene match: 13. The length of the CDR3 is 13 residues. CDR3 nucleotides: TGTGCCAGTAGCCGACCCAGCGGGAGTGAATCGTTCTTC. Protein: CASSRPSGSESFF.